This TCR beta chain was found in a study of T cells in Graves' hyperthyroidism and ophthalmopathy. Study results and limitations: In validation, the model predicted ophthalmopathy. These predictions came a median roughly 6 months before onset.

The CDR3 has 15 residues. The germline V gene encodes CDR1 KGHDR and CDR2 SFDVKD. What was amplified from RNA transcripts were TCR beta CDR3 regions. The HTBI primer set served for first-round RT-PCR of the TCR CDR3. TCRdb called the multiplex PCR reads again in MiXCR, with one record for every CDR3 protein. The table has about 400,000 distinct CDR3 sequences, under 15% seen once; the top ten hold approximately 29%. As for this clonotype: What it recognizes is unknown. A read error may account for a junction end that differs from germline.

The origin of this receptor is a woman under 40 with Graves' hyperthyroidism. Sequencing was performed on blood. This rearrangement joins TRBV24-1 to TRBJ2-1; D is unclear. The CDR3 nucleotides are TGTACCACCAGTGCAGACGGTAGCTCCTACAATGAGCAGTTCTTC. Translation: CTTSADGSSYNEQFF.